This T cell receptor (beta chain) was sequenced in a study of T-cell memory formation after mild COVID-19. TCRdb passed the 5' RACE reads through MiXCR, listing each CDR3 protein once. The sample consists of approximately 300,000 distinct CDR3 sequences, around a sixth of them appearing once. This clonotype was observed at least ten times. The sample taken for sequencing was PBMCs or a T cell subset sorted from them (not recorded which). The TCR comes from a man in his late teens or twenties who had mild COVID-19 (a few samples of this study predate the infection). Cell type and time point are not known.

CDR3 region: CASSQGLTDRQETQYF. The CDR3 region has the DNA TGCGCCAGCAGCCAAGGCCTTACGGACAGGCAAGAGACCCAGTACTTC. The V call is TRBV4-1, the J call TRBJ2-5, with 7 bases lining up with TRBD1. This CDR3 has 16 amino acids. Trimming removed 1 base from V and 2 bases from J; junction bases left unmatched: 7. The germline V gene has CDR1 MGHRA and CDR2 YSYEKL.